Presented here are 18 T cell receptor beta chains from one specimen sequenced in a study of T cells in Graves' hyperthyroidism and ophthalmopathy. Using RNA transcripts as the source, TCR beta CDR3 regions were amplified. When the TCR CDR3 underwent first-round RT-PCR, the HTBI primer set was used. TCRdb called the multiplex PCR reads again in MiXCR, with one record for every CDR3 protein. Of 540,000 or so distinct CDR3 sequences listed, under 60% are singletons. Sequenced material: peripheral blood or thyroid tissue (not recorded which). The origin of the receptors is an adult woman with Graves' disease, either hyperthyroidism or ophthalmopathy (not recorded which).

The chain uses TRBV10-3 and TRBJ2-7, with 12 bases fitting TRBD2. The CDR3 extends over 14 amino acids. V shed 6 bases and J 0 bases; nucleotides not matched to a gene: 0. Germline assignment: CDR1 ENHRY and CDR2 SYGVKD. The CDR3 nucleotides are TGTGCCATCAGGACTAGCGGGAGCTCCTACGAGCAGTACTTC. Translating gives CAIRTSGSSYEQYF.

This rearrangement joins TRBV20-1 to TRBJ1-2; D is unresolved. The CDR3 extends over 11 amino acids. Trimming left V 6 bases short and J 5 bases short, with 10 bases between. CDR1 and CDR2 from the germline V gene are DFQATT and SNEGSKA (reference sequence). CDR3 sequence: CSAPDFYGYTF. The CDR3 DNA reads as TGCAGTGCACCAGATTTTTATGGCTACACCTTC.

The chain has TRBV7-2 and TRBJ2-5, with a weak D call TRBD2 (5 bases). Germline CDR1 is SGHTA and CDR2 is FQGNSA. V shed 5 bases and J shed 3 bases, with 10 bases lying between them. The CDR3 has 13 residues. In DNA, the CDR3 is TGTGCCAGCAGCCCTTCGGGGAAAGAGACCCAGTACTTC. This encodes CASSPSGKETQYF.

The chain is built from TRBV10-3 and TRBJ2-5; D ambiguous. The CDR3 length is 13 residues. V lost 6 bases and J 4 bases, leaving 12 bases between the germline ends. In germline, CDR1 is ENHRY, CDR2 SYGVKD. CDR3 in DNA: TGTGCCATCAGAGAGAGCGCGAGAGAGACCCAGTACTTC. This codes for CAIRESARETQYF.

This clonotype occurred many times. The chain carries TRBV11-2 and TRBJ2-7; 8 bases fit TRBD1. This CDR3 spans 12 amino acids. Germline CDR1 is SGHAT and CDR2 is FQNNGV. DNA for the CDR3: TGTGCGAGCGGACAGGGTACTTACGAGCAGTACTTC. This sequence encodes CASGQGTYEQYF.

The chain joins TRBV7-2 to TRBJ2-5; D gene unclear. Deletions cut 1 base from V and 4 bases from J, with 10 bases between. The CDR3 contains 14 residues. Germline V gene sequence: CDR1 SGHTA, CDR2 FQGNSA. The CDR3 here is CASSLEGKRETQYF. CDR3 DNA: TGTGCCAGCAGCTTAGAGGGCAAGCGAGAGACCCAGTACTTC. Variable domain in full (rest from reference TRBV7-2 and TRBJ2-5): GAGVSQSPSNKVTEKGKDVELRCDPISGHTALYWYRQSLGQGLEFLIYFQGNSAPDKSGLPSDRFSAERTGGSVSTLTIQRTQQEDSAVYLCASSLEGKRETQYFGPGTRLLVL.

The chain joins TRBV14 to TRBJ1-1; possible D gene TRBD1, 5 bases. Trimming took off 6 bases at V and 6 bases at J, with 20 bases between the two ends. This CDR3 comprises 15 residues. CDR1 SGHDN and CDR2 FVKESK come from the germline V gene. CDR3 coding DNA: TGTGCCAGCAGTCGAGACCCGGGGGGTATGGCTGAAGCTTTCTTT. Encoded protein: CASSRDPGGMAEAFF.

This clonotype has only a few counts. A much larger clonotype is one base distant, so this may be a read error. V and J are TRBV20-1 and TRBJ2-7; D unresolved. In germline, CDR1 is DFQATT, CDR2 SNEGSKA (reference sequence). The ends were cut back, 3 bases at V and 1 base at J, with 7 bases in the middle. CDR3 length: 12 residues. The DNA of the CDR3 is TGCAGTGCTAGCCCGGCATCCTACGAGCAGTACTTC. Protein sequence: CSASPASYEQYF.

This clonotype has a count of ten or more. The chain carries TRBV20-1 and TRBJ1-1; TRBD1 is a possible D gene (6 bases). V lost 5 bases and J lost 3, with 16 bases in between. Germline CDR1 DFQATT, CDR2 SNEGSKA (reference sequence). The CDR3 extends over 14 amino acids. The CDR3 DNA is TGCAGTGCTTTTTACAGGGTGGATCACACTGAAGCTTTCTTT. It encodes CSAFYRVDHTEAFF.

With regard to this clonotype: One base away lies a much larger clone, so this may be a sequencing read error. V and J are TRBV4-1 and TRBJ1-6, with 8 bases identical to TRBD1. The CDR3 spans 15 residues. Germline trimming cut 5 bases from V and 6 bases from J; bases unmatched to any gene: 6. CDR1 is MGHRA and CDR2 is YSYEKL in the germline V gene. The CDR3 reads CASSLRDRTNSPLHF. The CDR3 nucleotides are TGCGCCAGCAGCTTACGGGACAGGACTAATTCACCCCTCCACTTT.

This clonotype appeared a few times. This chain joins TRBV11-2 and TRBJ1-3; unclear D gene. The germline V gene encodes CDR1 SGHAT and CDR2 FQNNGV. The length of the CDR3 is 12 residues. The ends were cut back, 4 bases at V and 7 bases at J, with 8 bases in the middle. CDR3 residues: CASSSQVNTIYF. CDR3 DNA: TGTGCCAGCAGCTCTCAGGTGAACACCATATATTTT.

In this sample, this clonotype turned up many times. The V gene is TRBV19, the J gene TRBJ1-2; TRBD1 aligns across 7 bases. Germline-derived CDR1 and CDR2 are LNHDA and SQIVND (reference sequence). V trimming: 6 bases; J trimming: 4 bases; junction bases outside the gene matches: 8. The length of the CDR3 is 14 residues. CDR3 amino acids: CASRETGVFYGYTF. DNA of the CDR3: TGTGCCAGTAGGGAAACAGGGGTCTTCTATGGCTACACCTTC.

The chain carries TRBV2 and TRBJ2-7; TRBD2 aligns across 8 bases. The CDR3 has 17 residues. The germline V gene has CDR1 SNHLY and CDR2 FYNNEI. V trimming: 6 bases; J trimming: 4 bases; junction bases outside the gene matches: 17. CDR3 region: CASSLLASGSGGYEQYF. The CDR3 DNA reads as TGTGCCAGCAGCCTATTAGCCAGCGGGAGCGGCGGGTACGAGCAGTACTTC.

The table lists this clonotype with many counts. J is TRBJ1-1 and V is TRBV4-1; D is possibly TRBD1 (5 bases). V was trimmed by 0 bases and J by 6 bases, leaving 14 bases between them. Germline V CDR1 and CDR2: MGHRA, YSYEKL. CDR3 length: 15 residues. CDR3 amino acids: CASSQDRGWGAEAFF. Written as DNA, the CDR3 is TGCGCCAGCAGCCAAGATCGGGGTTGGGGGGCTGAAGCTTTCTTT.

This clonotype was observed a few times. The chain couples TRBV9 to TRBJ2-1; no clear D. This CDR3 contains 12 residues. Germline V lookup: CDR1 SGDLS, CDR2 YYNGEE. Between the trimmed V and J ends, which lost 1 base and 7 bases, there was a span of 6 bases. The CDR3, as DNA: TGTGCCAGCAGCGTATTCGGGAATGAGCAGTTCTTC. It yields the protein CASSVFGNEQFF.

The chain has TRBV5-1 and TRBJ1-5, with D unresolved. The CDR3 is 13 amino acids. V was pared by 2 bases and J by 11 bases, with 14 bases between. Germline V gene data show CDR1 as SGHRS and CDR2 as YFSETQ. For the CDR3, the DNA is TGCGCCAGCAGCTTAGGCAGCCAGGAGACCCAGCATTTT. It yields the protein CASSLGSQETQHF.

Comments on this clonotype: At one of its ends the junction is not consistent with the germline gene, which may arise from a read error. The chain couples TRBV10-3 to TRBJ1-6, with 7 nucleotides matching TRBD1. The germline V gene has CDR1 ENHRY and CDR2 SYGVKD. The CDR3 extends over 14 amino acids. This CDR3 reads CATSVTGLASPLHF. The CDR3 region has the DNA TGTGCCACCAGTGTGACAGGGTTGGCTTCACCCCTCCACTTT.

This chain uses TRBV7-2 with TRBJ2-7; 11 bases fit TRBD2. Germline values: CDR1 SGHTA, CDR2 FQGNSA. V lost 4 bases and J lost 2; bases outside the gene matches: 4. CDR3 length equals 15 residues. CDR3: CASSSGTSGAYEQYF. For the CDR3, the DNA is TGTGCCAGCAGCTCCGGGACTAGCGGCGCCTACGAGCAGTACTTC.